These 17 T cell receptor beta chains came from one sample sequenced in a study of blood T cells in healthy people across ages. Through a sample-barcoded 5' primer and a J-beta primer mix, a second PCR was run for about 6 to 12 cycles. TCRdb reprocessed the 5' RACE reads via MiXCR and lists one record per CDR3 protein. The data contain roughly 1,100,000 distinct CDR3 sequences, approximately 25% of them seen just once; the ten biggest clones take up about 0.72%. This sample also belongs to another study, concerning T cells of mothers and their children.

Sequenced input: blood. These receptor sequences come from a girl aged 2 to 9 in good health.

This clonotype was recorded a few times. The chain has TRBV4-3 and TRBJ2-5; D may be TRBD1 or TRBD2 (5 bases each). The V gene lost 1 base and the J gene lost 5 bases, with 8 bases spanning the gap. Germline V gene data show CDR1 as LGHNA and CDR2 as YSLEER. The CDR3 covers 13 residues. This CDR3 is CASSQGDGETQYF. Written as DNA, the CDR3 is TGCGCCAGCAGCCAAGGGGACGGTGAGACCCAGTACTTC.

This clonotype was counted a single time. The chain links TRBV5-1 to TRBJ2-5; no firm D call. V was clipped by 0 bases and J by 3 bases, with 15 bases between them. This CDR3 region has 16 residues. Germline loops: CDR1 SGHRS, CDR2 YFSETQ. The CDR3 DNA follows: TGCGCCAGCAGCTTGGCCCGATTTAGTACCGAAGAGACCCAGTACTTC. Amino acid sequence: CASSLARFSTEETQYF.

The sample holds a few counts of this clonotype. This chain uses TRBV29-1 with TRBJ2-5; D remains unclear. V was shortened by 4 bases and J by 5 bases, with 11 bases between the two germline ends. The CDR3 length is 12 residues. Looked up from germline, CDR1 is SQVTM and CDR2 is ANQGSEA. The CDR3 loop reads CSVAQSEETQYF. The CDR3 region has the DNA TGCAGCGTTGCACAATCGGAGGAGACCCAGTACTTC. The whole variable domain, filled in from reference TRBV29-1 and TRBJ2-5, reads SAVISQKPSRDICQRGTSLTIQCQVDSQVTMMFWYRQQPGQSLTLIATANQGSEATYESGFVIDKFPISRPNLTFSTLTVSNMSPEDSSIYLCSVAQSEETQYFGPGTRLLVL.

This clonotype was observed at least ten times. The chain employs TRBV20-1 and TRBJ2-5, with D maybe TRBD2 (5 bases). This CDR3 is built from 11 residues. Germline V gene sequence: CDR1 DFQATT, CDR2 SNEGSKA (reference sequence). The CDR3 loop is CSALLGETQYF. In nucleotides, the CDR3 is TGCAGCGCCCTACTAGGGGAGACCCAGTACTTC.

This clonotype has more than one count but fewer than ten. This rearrangement joins TRBV27 to TRBJ1-2; 9 positions match TRBD1. CDR3 size: 14 residues. The germline V gene has CDR1 MNHEY and CDR2 SMNVEV (reference sequence). The V and J ends lost 6 bases and 7 bases, in that order; junction bases with no gene match: 9. The CDR3 loop reads CASSSAGTGFGYTF. The CDR3 DNA reads TGTGCCAGCAGCTCCGCCGGGACAGGGTTTGGCTACACCTTC.

The rearrangement joins TRBV4-3 to TRBJ2-5, with TRBD2 matching 10 bases. Unmatched junction bases numbered 6, after V lost 1 base and J lost 1 base. The V gene's germline CDR1 is LGHNA and CDR2 YSLEER. The CDR3 contains 17 residues. Written as DNA, the CDR3 is TGCGCCAGCAGCCAAGTTCTTTCTAGCGGGGGCCAAGAGACCCAGTACTTC. It yields the protein CASSQVLSSGGQETQYF.

This clonotype was picked up a small number of times. This chain joins TRBV27 and TRBJ1-1; D remains ambiguous. Trimming removed 1 base from V and 0 bases from J, with 6 bases in between. Germline loops: CDR1 MNHEY, CDR2 SMNVEV (reference sequence). CDR3 size: 14 residues. CDR3 DNA: TGTGCCAGCAGTTTATTGGATATGAACACTGAAGCTTTCTTT. It encodes CASSLLDMNTEAFF.

This chain joins TRBV14 and TRBJ2-1, with 8 bases fitting TRBD2. The CDR3 spans 17 residues. The V gene end was trimmed by 3 bases and the J gene end by 3 bases; junction bases not matched to a gene: 10. Germline V CDR1 and CDR2: SGHDN, FVKESK. The CDR3: CASSHGSGRTNYNEQFF. The CDR3 nucleotides are TGTGCCAGCAGCCACGGCAGCGGGAGAACGAACTACAATGAGCAGTTCTTC.

This sequence joins TRBV29-1 and TRBJ1-2; D not resolved. CDR3 size: 14 residues. In germline, CDR1 is SQVTM, CDR2 ANQGSEA. Trimming stripped 3 bases from V and 3 bases from J, with 14 bases between. CDR3 in amino acids: CSVERRGADYGYTF. CDR3 DNA sequence: TGCAGCGTTGAGAGACGGGGAGCGGACTATGGCTACACCTTC.

This rearrangement joins TRBV6-6 to TRBJ2-5; a weak D match, TRBD1 (8 bases). The germline CDR1 and CDR2 sequences are MNHNY and SVGAGI (reference sequence). V lost 6 bases, J lost 2 bases, and 16 bases lay in between. The CDR3 covers 15 residues. The CDR3 reads CASSIQGGRQETQYF. The CDR3 DNA reads TGTGCCAGCAGCATACAGGGGGGGCGGCAAGAGACCCAGTACTTC.

CDR3 protein: CASGLLFPGQQETQYF. The CDR3 bases are TGTGCTAGTGGTTTGTTATTTCCGGGACAGCAAGAGACCCAGTACTTC. The chain has TRBV12-5 and TRBJ2-5; 7 nucleotides line up with TRBD1. Germline lookup yields CDR1 LGHNT and CDR2 FRNRAP. CDR3 size: 16 residues. V shed 2 bases, J shed 2 bases, and the junction held 8 bases outside the gene matches.

This clonotype has more than one count but fewer than ten. This chain connects TRBV25-1 to TRBJ2-1; D tentatively fits TRBD1 or TRBD2 (5 bases each). The CDR3 has 13 amino acids. V lost 2 bases, J lost 11 bases, and 13 bases lay in between. Germline V CDR1 and CDR2: MGHDK, SYGVNS. The CDR3 DNA reads as TGTGCCAGCAGTGAACCGCCACCGGGACAGCAGTTCTTC. It is translated as CASSEPPPGQQFF.

This clonotype has only a few counts. The rearrangement uses TRBV29-1 and TRBJ2-5; 10 bases are a match to TRBD2. The CDR3 is made up of 14 amino acids. Germline CDR1 is SQVTM and CDR2 is ANQGSEA. After removal of 5 bases from V and 2 bases from J, the junction contained 5 bases not matched to a gene. The DNA of the CDR3 is TGCAGCGTTCCCTGGACTAGCGGTCAAGAGACCCAGTACTTC. Translated: CSVPWTSGQETQYF.

This chain uses TRBV6-1 with TRBJ2-1; 7 bases agree with TRBD1. With 2 bases clipped from V and 0 bases from J, the junction kept 1 base outside the gene matches. The CDR3 contains 15 residues. The germline V gene encodes CDR1 MNHNS and CDR2 SASEGT. The CDR3 sequence: CASSEQGVSYNEQFF. The CDR3 bases are TGTGCCAGCAGTGAACAGGGGGTCTCCTACAATGAGCAGTTCTTC.

This clonotype was seen a handful of times. The V gene is TRBV20-1, the J gene TRBJ2-3; a possible D gene is TRBD2 (5 bases). Germline V CDR1 and CDR2: DFQATT, SNEGSKA (reference sequence). V lost 3 bases and J lost 2, with 12 bases in between. CDR3 length: 14 residues. The CDR3 nucleotides read TGCAGTGCTAGGGGTGGGAGAGCCACAGATACGCAGTATTTT. It encodes CSARGGRATDTQYF.

Only a few counts were recorded for this clonotype. This chain connects TRBV20-1 to TRBJ1-2, with D hard to call. V was clipped by 3 bases and J by 4 bases, with 9 bases between them. Germline loops: CDR1 DFQATT, CDR2 SNEGSKA (reference sequence). The CDR3 consists of 12 residues. The chain's CDR3 is CSARQQSYGYTF. The DNA for the CDR3 is TGCAGTGCTAGGCAGCAGTCCTATGGCTACACCTTC.

The CDR3 here is CASGFSSGRTYNEQFF. As DNA, the CDR3 is TGTGCTAGTGGTTTTTCTAGCGGGAGGACCTACAATGAGCAGTTCTTC. The rearrangement links TRBV12-5 to TRBJ2-1, with 11 nucleotides matching TRBD2. The V and J ends lost 3 bases and 2 bases, in that order; junction bases with no gene match: 3. Germline V CDR1 and CDR2: LGHNT, FRNRAP. This CDR3 is built from 16 residues. The full variable domain, its missing parts supplied by reference TRBV12-5 and TRBJ2-1, is DARVTQTPRHKVTEMGQEVTMRCQPILGHNTVFWYRQTMMQGLELLAYFRNRAPLDDSGMPKDRFSAEMPDATLATLKIQPSEPRDSAVYFCASGFSSGRTYNEQFFGPGTRLTVL.